Listed here are 18 T cell receptor beta chains from one sample, sequenced in a study of response to subunit inactivated influenza vaccine. MiXCR was run by TCRdb on the RT-PCR reads, yielding one entry per CDR3 protein. The profile shows 800,000 or so distinct CDR3 sequences, about 20% of them singletons. The specimen was PBMCs from blood, collected about 5 days after vaccination. The source of these receptors is a middle-aged man who received an inactivated influenza vaccine.

The chain employs TRBV14 and TRBJ2-3; no clear D. V was pared by 0 bases and J by 2 bases, with 12 bases between. The CDR3 is 16 residues long. Looked up from germline, CDR1 is SGHDN and CDR2 is FVKESK. CDR3 residues: CASSQDGTANTDTQYF. In nucleotides, the CDR3 is TGTGCCAGCAGCCAAGACGGAACTGCCAACACAGATACGCAGTATTTT.

The chain recombines TRBV7-2 with TRBJ2-1; D gene uncertain. Germline V gene lookup returns CDR1 SGHTA and CDR2 FQGNSA. The V gene lost 1 base and the J gene lost 12 bases, with 13 bases spanning the gap. The CDR3 length is 13 residues. CDR3 DNA: TGTGCCAGCAGCTTAGGGGCAAGAAAGTCGCAGTTCTTC. Residues: CASSLGARKSQFF.

This clonotype has more than one count but fewer than ten. The chain joins TRBV24-1 to TRBJ1-5, with a tentative D call TRBD1 (6 bases). Germline V gene data show CDR1 as KGHDR and CDR2 as SFDVKD. With 2 bases removed from V and 0 bases from J, the gap between germline ends came to 13 bases. This CDR3 is 17 amino acids long. The CDR3 loop reads CATSDSTGQYSNQPQHF. The CDR3 nucleotides are TGTGCCACCAGTGATTCGACAGGTCAATATAGCAATCAGCCCCAGCATTTT.

The table lists this clonotype with a few counts. The rearrangement links TRBV12-3 or TRBV12-4 to TRBJ2-6, with D tentatively TRBD1 (5 bases). The germline V and J ends were trimmed by 7 bases and 0 bases, with 10 bases remaining between them. The CDR3 totals 15 residues. The CDR3 DNA reads as TGTGCCAGCACAACAGGTTACTCTGGGGCCAACGTCCTGACTTTC. It specifies CASTTGYSGANVLTF.

The table lists this clonotype with many counts. This chain joins TRBV12-3 or TRBV12-4 and TRBJ2-7; D is possibly TRBD1 or TRBD2 (5 bases each). The V gene lost 3 bases and the J gene lost 0 bases, with 15 bases spanning the gap. The CDR3 contains 16 residues. In DNA, the CDR3 is TGTGCCAGCAGTTTGTCGGGGACCGTGAGCTCCTACGAGCAGTACTTC. Its protein product is CASSLSGTVSSYEQYF.

This clonotype showed up just a few times. V usage is TRBV5-1 and J usage is TRBJ2-7; D perhaps matches TRBD1 (6 bases). The CDR3 is 17 residues long. V lost 0 bases and J lost 6, with 22 bases in between. The V gene's germline CDR1 is SGHRS and CDR2 YFSETQ. The CDR3 DNA reads as TGCGCCAGCAGCTTGGAGGGGGACCCTCCGTTCTGGAGCGAGCAGTACTTC. It is translated as CASSLEGDPPFWSEQYF.

This clonotype was seen more than once but under ten times. The chain carries TRBV25-1 and TRBJ2-7, with D possibly matching TRBD2 (6 bases). Germline V CDR1 and CDR2: MGHDK, SYGVNS. The V end lost 6 bases, the J end lost 6 bases, and 15 bases lay between the germline ends. This CDR3 is built from 13 residues. CDR3 sequence reads: CASSVVQGGEQYF. The CDR3 DNA reads as TGTGCCAGCAGCGTTGTTCAGGGAGGCGAGCAGTACTTC.

The chain has TRBV19 and TRBJ1-6; possible D gene TRBD1, 5 bases. Germline CDR1 LNHDA, CDR2 SQIVND (reference sequence). Trimming stripped 3 bases from V and 7 bases from J, with 10 bases between. This CDR3 has 14 residues. CDR3 sequence (DNA): TGTGCCAGTAGTATGTCAGGGAAGAATTCACCCCTCCACTTT. This translates into CASSMSGKNSPLHF.

V and J are TRBV5-1 and TRBJ1-6; TRBD1 is a possible D gene (5 bases). CDR1 is SGHRS, CDR2 YFSETQ, per germline. V was shortened by 3 bases and J by 7 bases, with 11 bases between the two germline ends. The CDR3 is 14 amino acids. CDR3 sequence reads: CASSSTVVNSPLHF. In DNA, the CDR3 is TGCGCCAGCAGCTCGACAGTAGTCAATTCACCCCTCCACTTT.

The chain carries TRBV28 and TRBJ2-3; TRBD2 might be the D (5 bases). Germline assignment: CDR1 MDHEN and CDR2 SYDVKM. The CDR3 runs to 16 residues. V shed 4 bases and J shed 6 bases, with 20 bases lying between them. CDR3 protein: CASSSPVTLVKDTQYF. The CDR3, as DNA: TGTGCCAGCAGTTCCCCAGTAACACTAGTCAAGGATACGCAGTATTTT.

The J gene is TRBJ2-7, the V gene TRBV9, with TRBD2 identical over 12 bases. Trimming cost V 0 bases and J 5 bases; bases outside gene matches: 0. Germline CDR1 SGDLS, CDR2 YYNGEE. This CDR3 comprises 14 residues. The CDR3, as DNA: TGTGCCAGCAGCGTAGGACTAGCGGGAGACGAGCAGTACTTC. This codes for CASSVGLAGDEQYF. Together with reference TRBV9 and TRBJ2-7, the CDR3 gives the full variable domain: DSGVTQTPKHLITATGQRVTLRCSPRSGDLSVYWYQQSLDQGLQFLIQYYNGEERAKGNILERFSAQQFPDLHSELNLSSLELGDSALYFCASSVGLAGDEQYFGPGTRLTVT.

This clonotype showed up just a few times. The genes are TRBV5-5 and TRBJ2-1; a possible D gene is TRBD1 (5 bases). V shed 10 bases and J shed 8 bases, with 25 bases lying between them. The CDR3 is made up of 15 amino acids. Germline loops: CDR1 SGHKS, CDR2 YYEKEE (reference sequence). CDR3 sequence: CASSAQGRVPHEQFF. CDR3 nucleotide sequence: TGTGCCTCTTCAGCGCAGGGCAGGGTTCCCCATGAGCAGTTCTTC.

In this sample, this clonotype turned up many times. The chain employs TRBV10-3 and TRBJ2-2; the D is unclear. The CDR3 consists of 14 residues. The V gene lost 4 bases and the J gene lost 1 base, with 7 bases spanning the gap. Germline assignment: CDR1 ENHRY and CDR2 SYGVKD. As DNA, the CDR3 is TGTGCCATCAGTGTGGATTTGAACACCGGGGAGCTGTTTTTT. Translation gives CAISVDLNTGELFF.

In DNA form, the CDR3 reads TGTGCCAGCAGCTGGGGACCCGGGAACAGGGGGTTCTCCGAGCAGTACTTC. This sequence encodes CASSWGPGNRGFSEQYF. The rearrangement links TRBV7-9 to TRBJ2-7, with 8 nucleotides matching TRBD1. There are 17 residues in the CDR3. Germline V lookup: CDR1 SEHNR, CDR2 FQNEAQ (reference sequence). Trimming removed 4 bases from V and 6 bases from J; junction bases left unmatched: 17.

The chain has TRBV7-3 and TRBJ2-1; a possible D gene is TRBD1 (6 bases). The CDR3 runs to 11 residues. The V end lost 5 bases, the J end lost 9 bases, and 8 bases lay between the germline ends. The germline V gene has CDR1 SGHTA and CDR2 FQGTGA. The CDR3 nucleotides read TGTGCCAGCAGCGCGGACAGTGAGCAGTTCTTC. Translated, it gives CASSADSEQFF. Combining the CDR3 with reference TRBV7-3 and TRBJ2-1 gives the whole variable domain GAGVSQTPSNKVTEKGKYVELRCDPISGHTALYWYRQSLGQGPEFLIYFQGTGAADDSGLPNDRFFAVRPEGSVSTLKIQRTERGDSAVYLCASSADSEQFFGPGTRLTVL.

In its sample, this clonotype was seen once. Mismatch with germline at one junction end may stem from a read error. The chain uses TRBV25-1 and TRBJ2-7, with 8 bases identical to TRBD2. CDR1 and CDR2 (germline): MGHDK, SYGVNS. This CDR3 has 15 residues. DNA of the CDR3: TGTTCCAGCAGTGAATCAACTAGCGGATCCTACGAGCAGTACTTC. Amino acids: CSSSESTSGSYEQYF.

The chain is built from TRBV18 and TRBJ2-1; TRBD2 matches at 7 bases. The CDR3 has 20 residues. Germline CDR1 KGHSH, CDR2 LQKENI. The CDR3: CVHQLTIVRAERGPYNEQFF. The CDR3 DNA reads TGTGTCCACCAGCTCACCATAGTGAGGGCGGAGCGGGGCCCCTACAATGAGCAGTTCTTC.

The chain combines TRBV4-3 with TRBJ2-7, with 8 bases fitting TRBD1. V lost 4 bases and J lost 3; bases outside the gene matches: 14. The CDR3 contains 17 residues. CDR1 is LGHNA and CDR2 is YSLEER in the germline V gene. DNA of the CDR3: TGCGCCAGCAGCCTCTGGGGCAACCGACAGGGGAACTACGAGCAGTACTTC. This codes for CASSLWGNRQGNYEQYF.